This passage covers 13 T cell receptor beta chains from one sample sequenced in a study of cytomegalovirus exposure and HLA in healthy donors. The PCR used 60 Vbeta and 13 Jbeta primers. Profiled with immunoSEQ multiplex PCR; TCRdb holds only in-frame clones, not every one. Of fewer than 200,000 clones listed, 65% to 80% were seen once; the top ten hold over 2%. The sequencing sample was made of PBMCs. The receptors here all came from a woman aged 40 to 50 in good health and CMV-seropositive.

The chain couples TRBV2 to TRBJ2-5; 10 bases fit TRBD1. This CDR3 has 13 amino acids. J was trimmed by 6 bases and V by 10 bases; bases with no gene match: 8. In germline, CDR1 is SNHLY, CDR2 FYNNEI. CDR3 residues: CATQGTGVQTQYF. For the CDR3, the DNA is TGTGCCACCCAAGGGACAGGGGTTCAGACCCAGTACTTC.

The chain has TRBV7-9 and TRBJ1-2, with 8 nucleotides matching TRBD1. Germline CDR1 reads SEHNR; CDR2 reads FQNEAQ (reference sequence). V shed 4 bases and J 7 bases; nucleotides not matched to a gene: 8. The CDR3 contains 14 residues. The CDR3 DNA reads as TGTGCCAGCAGCTACCCGGACAGGGTGACTGGCTACACCTTC. Amino acids: CASSYPDRVTGYTF.

The chain employs TRBV10-3 and TRBJ1-2; maybe TRBD1 (5 bases). Germline V CDR1 and CDR2: ENHRY, SYGVKD. Trimming cost V 3 bases and J 2 bases, with 7 bases left between them. The length of the CDR3 is 13 residues. CDR3 sequence: CAISDSGNYGYTF. Here the CDR3 DNA reads TGTGCCATCAGTGATTCAGGGAACTATGGCTACACCTTC.

The CDR3 spells CASSPGLTTSYEQYF. The CDR3 region has the DNA TGTGCCAGCAGTCCGGGACTCACGACCTCCTACGAGCAGTACTTC. The chain uses TRBV6-5 and TRBJ2-7; D perhaps matches TRBD2 (6 bases). CDR3 length equals 15 residues. Trimming cost V 5 bases and J 0 bases, with 14 bases left between them. Germline V gives CDR1 MNHEY, CDR2 SVGAGI.

The CDR3, as DNA: TGTGCCAGCAGCTTGACAGGGAGGGCCTATGGCTACACCTTC. Amino acids: CASSLTGRAYGYTF. The chain employs TRBV5-4 and TRBJ1-2; TRBD1 is a possible D gene (6 bases). Germline V gene data show CDR1 as SGHNT and CDR2 as YYREEE (reference sequence). This CDR3 comprises 14 residues. Trimming removed 1 base at V and 4 bases at J, with 11 bases between.

This clone was seen only a few times. The chain links TRBV6-1 to TRBJ1-4; TRBD1 aligns across 7 bases. Germline lookup yields CDR1 MNHNS and CDR2 SASEGT. With V trimmed by 6 bases and J by 8 bases, 12 bases remained unmatched. This CDR3 comprises 15 residues. CDR3 residues: CASSRGTAGDEKLFF. DNA for the CDR3: TGTGCCAGCAGCCGAGGGACAGCCGGGGACGAAAAACTGTTTTTT.

CDR3: CASSLVQAGKEKLFF. In DNA, the CDR3 is TGTGCCAGCAGCTTGGTTCAGGCGGGGAAAGAAAAACTGTTTTTT. The chain carries TRBV5-6 and TRBJ1-4, with D hard to call. The CDR3 loop spans 15 amino acids. Germline CDR1 SGHDT, CDR2 YYEEEE. V was clipped by 0 bases and J by 8 bases, with 14 bases between them.

This sequence joins TRBV6-5 and TRBJ1-4; D call uncertain. This CDR3 is 14 amino acids long. The V end lost 4 bases, the J end lost 8 bases, and 14 bases lay between the germline ends. Per the germline V gene, CDR1 is MNHEY and CDR2 is SVGAGI. This CDR3 reads CASSSPGGFEKLFF. The CDR3 region has the DNA TGTGCCAGCAGTTCCCCGGGTGGTTTCGAAAAACTGTTTTTT.

The chain joins TRBV6-6 to TRBJ2-5, with 9 bases identical to TRBD2. Germline V gives CDR1 MNHNY, CDR2 SVGAGI (reference sequence). V was clipped by 4 bases and J by 5 bases; unmatched bases: 8. The CDR3 length is 15 residues. The CDR3 DNA is TGTGCCAGCAGTTTCTTAGCGGGAGTAGAGGAGACCCAGTACTTC. Its translation: CASSFLAGVEETQYF.

The chain recombines TRBV9 with TRBJ2-3; 9 bases map to TRBD1. Germline V CDR1 and CDR2: SGDLS, YYNGEE. Losses at the gene ends were 0 bases for V and 3 bases for J; bases not matched to a gene: 2. The CDR3 contains 15 residues. DNA for the CDR3: TGTGCCAGCAGCGTAGTGGGGACAGGGACAGATACGCAGTATTTT. Translated, it gives CASSVVGTGTDTQYF.

The V and J genes are TRBV18 and TRBJ2-1; D unresolved. In germline, CDR1 is KGHSH, CDR2 LQKENI. Trimming took off 3 bases at V and 10 bases at J, with 13 bases between the two ends. CDR3 length equals 13 residues. The CDR3 region is CASSPRKPTEQFF. The CDR3 DNA sequence: TGTGCCAGCTCACCCAGGAAGCCCACCGAGCAGTTCTTC.

The rearrangement uses TRBV20-1 and TRBJ2-1; D is possibly TRBD2 (5 bases). Germline V gives CDR1 DFQATT, CDR2 SNEGSKA (reference sequence). The CDR3 is made up of 11 amino acids. Trimming took off 6 bases at V and 8 bases at J, with 11 bases between the two ends. CDR3 bases: TGCAGTGCACCGGGGAGCTATGAGCAGTTCTTC. This sequence encodes CSAPGSYEQFF.

The rearrangement uses TRBV30 and TRBJ2-2; 7 bases fit TRBD1. The CDR3 extends over 13 amino acids. V dropped 6 bases and J dropped 4; count of bases not matched to a gene: 5. Germline V lookup: CDR1 GTSNPN, CDR2 SVGIG (reference sequence). CDR3 residues: CACPGQSTGELFF. The CDR3 region has the DNA TGTGCCTGCCCGGGACAGAGCACCGGGGAGCTGTTTTTT. The full variable domain, with the rest looked up from reference TRBV30 and TRBJ2-2, is SQTIHQWPATLVQPVGSPLSLECTVEGTSNPNLYWYRQAAGRGLQLLFYSVGIGQISSEVPQNLSASRPQDRQFILSSKKLLLSDSGFYLCACPGQSTGELFFGEGSRLTVL.